Each of the 15 T cell receptor beta chains below was sequenced from the same sample in a study of CD8 T cells in ankylosing spondylitis. Study-wide findings and caveats: It appeared that ankylosing spondylitis blood was characterized by a TCR beta motif of several highly homologous variants.

Antigen specificity for these receptors is unknown. TCRdb reanalysed the 5' RACE reads using MiXCR and keeps one entry per CDR3 protein. Among under 950,000 distinct CDR3 sequences listed, around 17% were seen once. Sequencing was performed on blood, either unsorted or a sorted T cell fraction (not recorded which). These receptors were obtained from a male donor with ankylosing spondylitis.

This rearrangement joins TRBV20-1 to TRBJ2-7, with 8 bases fitting TRBD2. The V gene's germline CDR1 is DFQATT and CDR2 SNEGSKA (reference sequence). After removal of 0 bases from V and 6 bases from J, the junction contained 1 base not matched to a gene. The CDR3 has 12 amino acids. The CDR3 nucleotides are TGCAGTGCTAGAGATCGGGGGGGCGAGCAGTACTTC. As protein: CSARDRGGEQYF.

This clonotype has a handful of counts. The J gene is TRBJ2-2, the V gene TRBV20-1; 8 nucleotides align to TRBD1. CDR1 and CDR2 from the germline V gene are DFQATT and SNEGSKA (reference sequence). V lost 3 bases and J lost 5; bases outside the gene matches: 8. The CDR3 consists of 15 residues. The CDR3, as DNA: TGCAGTGCTAGTGCCCAGGGGGCGACGACCGGGGAGCTGTTTTTT. Its protein product is CSASAQGATTGELFF.

This clonotype was seen only a few times. The gene calls are TRBV12-3 or TRBV12-4 and TRBJ2-7; tentative D call: TRBD2 (5 bases). The CDR3 extends over 14 amino acids. Trimming took 5 bases from V and 2 from J, leaving 13 bases between them. In DNA, the CDR3 is TGTGCCAGCAGTCGAAAAGACGGGGCCTACGAGCAGTACTTC. Residues: CASSRKDGAYEQYF.

This clonotype was seen a handful of times. V and J are TRBV25-1 and TRBJ2-5; tentatively, D is TRBD1 (6 bases). Trimming pared 5 bases from V and 8 bases from J, leaving 12 bases between. Germline CDR1 is MGHDK and CDR2 is SYGVNS. The CDR3 contains 12 residues. The CDR3 sequence: CASSPKGGTQYF. The CDR3 DNA is TGTGCCAGCAGTCCGAAAGGGGGAACCCAGTACTTC.

The J gene is TRBJ2-3, the V gene TRBV5-1, with unresolved D. The ends were cut back, 3 bases at V and 0 bases at J, with 14 bases in the middle. CDR1 and CDR2 (germline): SGHRS, YFSETQ. CDR3 length: 16 amino acids. DNA of the CDR3: TGCGCCAGCAGCTCGGTCTCAGGAACTAGCACAGATACGCAGTATTTT. Translating gives CASSSVSGTSTDTQYF.

V usage is TRBV12-5 and J usage is TRBJ1-5; D gene uncertain. CDR1 is LGHNT, CDR2 FRNRAP, per germline. The germline V and J ends were trimmed by 1 base and 5 bases, with 9 bases remaining between them. This CDR3 has 14 amino acids. CDR3 bases: TGTGCTAGTGGTTTGGAGGGATCCCATCAGCCCCAGCATTTT. Its protein product is CASGLEGSHQPQHF.

This clonotype has a handful of counts. The chain couples TRBV10-2 to TRBJ1-2; D gene ambiguous. CDR1 is WSHSY and CDR2 is SAAADI in the germline V gene. The length of the CDR3 is 12 residues. V was cut by 3 bases and J by 8 bases, with 10 bases left in between. CDR3 sequence: CASSDQVGGYTF. The CDR3 nucleotides are TGCGCCAGCAGTGACCAGGTTGGAGGCTACACCTTC.

The rearrangement joins TRBV6-4 to TRBJ2-3; TRBD2 matches 12 bases. Germline CDR1 is MRHNA and CDR2 is SNTAGT. This CDR3 comprises 16 residues. V gave up 5 bases and J gave up 3 bases; unmatched junction bases: 6. CDR3 in DNA: TGTGCCAGCAGTCCCCAGACTAGCGGGGGAACAGATACGCAGTATTTT. As protein: CASSPQTSGGTDTQYF.

This clonotype has ten or more counts. The rearrangement uses TRBV5-6 and TRBJ2-4, with TRBD2 matching over 10 bases. Per germline, CDR1 SGHDT and CDR2 YYEEEE. V lost 4 bases, J lost 4 bases, and 11 bases stayed unmatched. The CDR3 is made up of 17 amino acids. The CDR3 nucleotides read TGTGCCAGCAGCCCTGGGCTAGCGGGAGAGAGGAAAAACATTCAGTACTTC. This encodes CASSPGLAGERKNIQYF.

This chain connects TRBV4-1 to TRBJ2-2, with D hard to call. With 4 bases removed from V and 6 bases from J, the gap between germline ends came to 15 bases. Germline values: CDR1 MGHRA, CDR2 YSYEKL. The CDR3 sequence is 15 residues long. CDR3 nucleotides: TGCGCCAGCAGCCCCTCCCTTGGTAGTTCCGGGGAGCTGTTTTTT. Its protein product is CASSPSLGSSGELFF.

This clonotype was seen a handful of times. The chain carries TRBV5-1 and TRBJ2-1, with TRBD2 matching over 7 bases. Germline CDR1 is SGHRS and CDR2 is YFSETQ. The CDR3 is 17 amino acids. V trimming: 3 bases; J trimming: 2 bases; junction bases outside the gene matches: 11. Here the CDR3 reads CASSSPLAGSTYNEQFF. In DNA form, the CDR3 reads TGCGCCAGCAGCTCCCCTTTAGCGGGTTCCACCTACAATGAGCAGTTCTTC.

On this clonotype: One base away lies a much larger clone, so this may be a sequencing read error. The genes are TRBV27 and TRBJ2-1; D unresolved. The CDR3 length is 15 residues. Germline CDR1 is MNHEY and CDR2 is SMNVEV (reference sequence). CDR3 in amino acids: CASSVVGGSFNEQFF. Written as DNA, the CDR3 is TGTGCCAGCAGTGTAGTCGGCGGCTCCTTCAATGAGCAGTTCTTC.

The chain has TRBV7-9 and TRBJ1-3, with 9 bases aligning to TRBD1. The CDR3 is 14 residues long. After removal of 6 bases from V and 6 bases from J, the junction contained 6 bases not matched to a gene. CDR1 and CDR2 (germline): SEHNR, FQNEAQ (reference sequence). Written as DNA, the CDR3 is TGTGCCAGCAGACCCACAGGGGGCGAAAACACCATATATTTT. Protein: CASRPTGGENTIYF.

The V gene is TRBV7-9, the J gene TRBJ1-1, with D possibly matching TRBD1 (5 bases). There are 15 residues in the CDR3. CDR1 and CDR2 (germline): SEHNR, FQNEAQ (reference sequence). Trimming left V 2 bases short and J 1 base short, with 11 bases between. The CDR3 nucleotides are TGTGCCAGCAGCTTAAGGGGACCGACGAACACTGAAGCTTTCTTT. Translation: CASSLRGPTNTEAFF.

This clonotype was detected only a few times. V usage is TRBV4-1 and J usage is TRBJ2-1; possibly TRBD2 for D (5 bases). The CDR3 runs 15 residues. The V and J ends lost 3 bases and 5 bases respectively, with 14 bases between them. Germline V gives CDR1 MGHRA, CDR2 YSYEKL. CDR3 nucleotides: TGCGCCAGCAGCCATGCCCTCCGGGGAGACAATGAGCAGTTCTTC. Translating it yields CASSHALRGDNEQFF.